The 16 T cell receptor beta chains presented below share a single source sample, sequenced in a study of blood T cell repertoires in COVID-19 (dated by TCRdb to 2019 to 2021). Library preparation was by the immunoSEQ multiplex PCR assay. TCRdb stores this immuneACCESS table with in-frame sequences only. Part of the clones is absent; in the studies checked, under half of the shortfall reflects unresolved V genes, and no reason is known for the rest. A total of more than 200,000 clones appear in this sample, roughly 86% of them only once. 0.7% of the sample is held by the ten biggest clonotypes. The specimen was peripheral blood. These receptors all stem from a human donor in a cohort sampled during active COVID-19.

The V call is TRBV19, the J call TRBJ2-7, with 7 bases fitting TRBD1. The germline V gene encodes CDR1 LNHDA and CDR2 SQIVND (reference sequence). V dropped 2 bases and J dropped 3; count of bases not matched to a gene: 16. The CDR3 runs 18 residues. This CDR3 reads CASSIPKKGDSHLYEQYF. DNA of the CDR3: TGTGCCAGTAGTATACCCAAGAAGGGGGACAGCCACCTCTACGAGCAGTACTTC.

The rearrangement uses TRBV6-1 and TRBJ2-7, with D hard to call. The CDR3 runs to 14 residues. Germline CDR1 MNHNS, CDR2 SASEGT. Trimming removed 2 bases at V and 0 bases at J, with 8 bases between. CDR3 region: CASSEYRSSYEQYF. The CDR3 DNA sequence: TGTGCCAGCAGTGAATATAGGAGCTCCTACGAGCAGTACTTC.

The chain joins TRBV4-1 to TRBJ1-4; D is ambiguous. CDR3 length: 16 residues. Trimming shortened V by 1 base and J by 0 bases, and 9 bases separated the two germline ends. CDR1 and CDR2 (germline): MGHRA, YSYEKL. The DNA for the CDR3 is TGCGCCAGCAGCCAAGTTCGCGGGGCAACTAATGAAAAACTGTTTTTT. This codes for CASSQVRGATNEKLFF.

CDR3 region: CASRVRGEKLFF. Written as DNA, the CDR3 is TGTGCCAGCCGAGTCAGGGGCGAAAAACTGTTTTTT. V and J are TRBV19 and TRBJ1-4, with a weak D call TRBD1 (6 bases). The V end lost 9 bases, the J end lost 8 bases, and 13 bases lay between the germline ends. The CDR3 has 12 residues. Germline assignment: CDR1 LNHDA and CDR2 SQIVND (reference sequence).

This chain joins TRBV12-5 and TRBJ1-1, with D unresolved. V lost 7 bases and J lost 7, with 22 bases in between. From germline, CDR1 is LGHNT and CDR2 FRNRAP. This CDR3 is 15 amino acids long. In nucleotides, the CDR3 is TGTGCTAGTGCCCTGGACCCTAGCCCCCCTCTTGAAGCTTTCTTT. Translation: CASALDPSPPLEAFF. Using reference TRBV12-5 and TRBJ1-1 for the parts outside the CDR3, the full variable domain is DARVTQTPRHKVTEMGQEVTMRCQPILGHNTVFWYRQTMMQGLELLAYFRNRAPLDDSGMPKDRFSAEMPDATLATLKIQPSEPRDSAVYFCASALDPSPPLEAFFGQGTRLTVV.

The CDR3: CASSIRTSGAIYDNEQFF. The DNA of the CDR3 is TGCGCCAGCAGCATCCGGACTAGCGGGGCGATATACGACAATGAGCAGTTCTTC. The chain is built from TRBV4-3 and TRBJ2-1; 12 nucleotides line up with TRBD2. CDR1 is LGHNA, CDR2 YSLEER, per germline. Trimming took 5 bases from V and 5 from J; bases not matched to a gene: 13. The CDR3 is made up of 18 amino acids.

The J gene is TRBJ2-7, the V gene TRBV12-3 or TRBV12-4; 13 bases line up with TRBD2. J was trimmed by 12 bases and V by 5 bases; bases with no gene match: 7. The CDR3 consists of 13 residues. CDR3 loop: CASSEGLAGVRYF. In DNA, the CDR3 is TGTGCCAGCAGTGAAGGACTAGCGGGAGTGCGGTACTTC.

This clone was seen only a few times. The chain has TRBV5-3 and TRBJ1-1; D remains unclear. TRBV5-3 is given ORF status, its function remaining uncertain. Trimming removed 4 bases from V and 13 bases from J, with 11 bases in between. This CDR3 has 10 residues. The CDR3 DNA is TGTGCCAGAAGCGTCGGAGGTGATTTCTTT. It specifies CARSVGGDFF.

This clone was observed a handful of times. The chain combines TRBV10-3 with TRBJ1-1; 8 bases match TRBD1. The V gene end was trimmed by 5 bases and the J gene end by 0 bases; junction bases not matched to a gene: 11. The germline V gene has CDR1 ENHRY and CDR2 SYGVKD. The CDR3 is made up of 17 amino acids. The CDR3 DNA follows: TGTGCCATCAGTCCGACAGGGGCCGCACAAATGAACACTGAAGCTTTCTTT. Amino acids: CAISPTGAAQMNTEAFF.

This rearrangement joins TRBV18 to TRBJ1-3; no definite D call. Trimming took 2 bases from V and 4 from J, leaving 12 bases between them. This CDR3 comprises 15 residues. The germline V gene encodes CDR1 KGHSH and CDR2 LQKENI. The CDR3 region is CASSPGGDLGNTIYF. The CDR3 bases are TGTGCCAGCTCACCAGGCGGGGATCTGGGAAACACCATATATTTT.

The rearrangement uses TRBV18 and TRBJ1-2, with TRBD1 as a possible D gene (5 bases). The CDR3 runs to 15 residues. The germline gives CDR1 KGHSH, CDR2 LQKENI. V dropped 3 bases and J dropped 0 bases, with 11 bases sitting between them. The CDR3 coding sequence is TGTGCCAGCTCACCCACGGGGGGGGCTAACTATGGCTACACCTTC. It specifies CASSPTGGANYGYTF.

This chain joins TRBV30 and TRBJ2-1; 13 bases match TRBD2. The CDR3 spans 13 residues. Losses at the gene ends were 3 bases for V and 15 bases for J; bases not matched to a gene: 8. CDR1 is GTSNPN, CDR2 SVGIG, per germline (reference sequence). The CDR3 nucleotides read TGTGCCTGGAGCGGATGGACTAGCGGGGGAGGGTTCTTC. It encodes CAWSGWTSGGGFF.

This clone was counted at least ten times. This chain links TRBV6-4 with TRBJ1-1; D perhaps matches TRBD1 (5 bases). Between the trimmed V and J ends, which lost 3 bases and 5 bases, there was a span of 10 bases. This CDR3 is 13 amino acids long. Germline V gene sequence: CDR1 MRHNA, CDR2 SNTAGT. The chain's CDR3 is CASSEGGETEAFF. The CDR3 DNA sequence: TGTGCCAGCAGTGAGGGGGGGGAGACTGAAGCTTTCTTT.

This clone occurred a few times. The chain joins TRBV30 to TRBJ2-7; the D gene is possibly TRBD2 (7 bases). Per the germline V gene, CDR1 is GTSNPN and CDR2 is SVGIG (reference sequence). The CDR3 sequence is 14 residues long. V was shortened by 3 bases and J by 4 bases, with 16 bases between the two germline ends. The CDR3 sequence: CAWRPGGANYEQYF. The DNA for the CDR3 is TGTGCCTGGAGGCCGGGGGGCGCGAATTACGAGCAGTACTTC.

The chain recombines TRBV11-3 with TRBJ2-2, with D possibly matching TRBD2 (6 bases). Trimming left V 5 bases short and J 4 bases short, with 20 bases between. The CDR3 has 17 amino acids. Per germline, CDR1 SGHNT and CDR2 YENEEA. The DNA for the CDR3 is TGTGCCAGCAGCCCAACCCTTCGGACTACCAGCACCGGGGAGCTGTTTTTT. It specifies CASSPTLRTTSTGELFF.

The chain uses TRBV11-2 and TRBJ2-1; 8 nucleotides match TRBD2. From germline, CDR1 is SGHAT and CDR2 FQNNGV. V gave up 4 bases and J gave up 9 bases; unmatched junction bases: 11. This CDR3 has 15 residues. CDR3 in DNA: TGTGCCAGCAGCTCACGGGGGAGCGGGGGTATTGAGCAGTTCTTC. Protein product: CASSSRGSGGIEQFF.